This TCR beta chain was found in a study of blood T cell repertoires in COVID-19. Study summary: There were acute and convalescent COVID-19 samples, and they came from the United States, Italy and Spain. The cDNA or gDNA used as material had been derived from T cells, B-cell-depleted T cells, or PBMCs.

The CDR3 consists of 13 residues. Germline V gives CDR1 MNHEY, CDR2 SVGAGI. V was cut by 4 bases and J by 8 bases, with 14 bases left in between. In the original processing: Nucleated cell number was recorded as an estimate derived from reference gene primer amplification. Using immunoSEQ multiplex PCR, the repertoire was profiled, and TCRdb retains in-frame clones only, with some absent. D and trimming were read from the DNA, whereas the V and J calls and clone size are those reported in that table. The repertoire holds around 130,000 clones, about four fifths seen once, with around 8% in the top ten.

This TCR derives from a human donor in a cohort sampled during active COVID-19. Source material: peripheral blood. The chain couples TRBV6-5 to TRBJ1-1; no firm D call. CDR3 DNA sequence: TGTGCCAGCAGTTTGGGTCTGACTTCGGAAGCTTTCTTT. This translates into CASSLGLTSEAFF.